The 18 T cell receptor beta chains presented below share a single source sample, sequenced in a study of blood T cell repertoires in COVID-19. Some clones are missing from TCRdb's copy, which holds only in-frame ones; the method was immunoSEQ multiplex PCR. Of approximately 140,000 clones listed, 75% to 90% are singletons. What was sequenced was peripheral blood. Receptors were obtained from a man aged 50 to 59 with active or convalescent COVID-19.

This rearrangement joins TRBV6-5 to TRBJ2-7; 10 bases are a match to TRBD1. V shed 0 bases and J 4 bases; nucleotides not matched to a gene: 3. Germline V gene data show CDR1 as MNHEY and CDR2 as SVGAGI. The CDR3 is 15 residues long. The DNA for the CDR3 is TGTGCCAGCAGTTACTCGGGACAGGGGATGTACGAGCAGTACTTC. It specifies CASSYSGQGMYEQYF.

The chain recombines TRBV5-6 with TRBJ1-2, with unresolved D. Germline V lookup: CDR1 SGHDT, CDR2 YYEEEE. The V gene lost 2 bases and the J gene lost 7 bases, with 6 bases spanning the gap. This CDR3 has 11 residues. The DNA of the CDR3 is TGTGCCAGCAGCTTTGAGGGTGGCTACACCTTC. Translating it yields CASSFEGGYTF. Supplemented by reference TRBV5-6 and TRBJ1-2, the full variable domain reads DAGVTQSPTHLIKTRGQQVTLRCSPKSGHDTVSWYQQALGQGPQFIFQYYEEEERQRGNFPDRFSGHQFPNYSSELNVNALLLGDSALYLCASSFEGGYTFGSGTRLTVV.

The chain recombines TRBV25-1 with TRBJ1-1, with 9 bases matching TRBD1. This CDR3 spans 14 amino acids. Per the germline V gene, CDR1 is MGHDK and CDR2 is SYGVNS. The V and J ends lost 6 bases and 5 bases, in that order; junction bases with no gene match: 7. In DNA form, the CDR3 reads TGTGCCAGCAGAAGACAGGGGGTATGGACTGAAGCTTTCTTT. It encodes CASRRQGVWTEAFF.

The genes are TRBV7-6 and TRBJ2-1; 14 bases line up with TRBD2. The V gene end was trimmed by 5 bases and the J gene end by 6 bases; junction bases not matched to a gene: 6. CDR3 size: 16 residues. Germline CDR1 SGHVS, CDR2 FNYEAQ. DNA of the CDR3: TGTGCCAGCAGCCCTCGGACTAGCGGGGGGTCCAATGAGCAGTTCTTC. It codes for CASSPRTSGGSNEQFF.

The CDR3 bases are TGTGCCAGCAGTGAACACATCCCCCTAAACATTCAGTACTTC. It is translated as CASSEHIPLNIQYF. V is TRBV2 and J is TRBJ2-4; D not resolved. The CDR3 consists of 14 residues. In germline, CDR1 is SNHLY, CDR2 FYNNEI. Trimming left V 2 bases short and J 6 bases short, with 11 bases between.

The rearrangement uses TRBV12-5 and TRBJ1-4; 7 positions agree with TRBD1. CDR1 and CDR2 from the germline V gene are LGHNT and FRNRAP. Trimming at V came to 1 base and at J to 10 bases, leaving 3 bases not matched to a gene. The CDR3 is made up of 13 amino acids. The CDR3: CASGLGQGGKLFF. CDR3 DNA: TGTGCTAGTGGTTTGGGACAGGGAGGAAAACTGTTTTTT.

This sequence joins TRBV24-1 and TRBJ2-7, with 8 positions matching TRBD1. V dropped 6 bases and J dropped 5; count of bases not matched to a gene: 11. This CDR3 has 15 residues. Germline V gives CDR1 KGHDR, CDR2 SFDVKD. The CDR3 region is CATSSSRTGRNEQYF. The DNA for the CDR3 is TGTGCCACCAGTAGTAGCCGGACAGGGAGGAACGAGCAGTACTTC.

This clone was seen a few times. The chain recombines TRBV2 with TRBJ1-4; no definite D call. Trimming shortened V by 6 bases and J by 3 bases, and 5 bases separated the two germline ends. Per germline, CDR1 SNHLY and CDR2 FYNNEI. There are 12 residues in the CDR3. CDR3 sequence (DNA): TGTGCCAGCAGACAGTCTAATGAAAAACTGTTTTTT. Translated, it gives CASRQSNEKLFF.

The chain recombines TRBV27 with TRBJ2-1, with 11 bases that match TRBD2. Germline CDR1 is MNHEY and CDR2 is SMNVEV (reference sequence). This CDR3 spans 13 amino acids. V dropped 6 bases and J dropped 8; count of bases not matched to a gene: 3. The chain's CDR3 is CASRNSGRDEQFF. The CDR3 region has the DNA TGTGCCAGCAGAAATAGCGGGAGGGATGAGCAGTTCTTC.

CDR3 coding DNA: TGTGCCAGCAGCACCGCGGGGACCCAGTACTTC. Translation: CASSTAGTQYF. The J gene is TRBJ2-5, the V gene TRBV6-5; a weak D match, TRBD2 (5 bases). The ends were cut back, 6 bases at V and 7 bases at J, with 9 bases in the middle. From germline, CDR1 is MNHEY and CDR2 SVGAGI. The CDR3 covers 11 residues.

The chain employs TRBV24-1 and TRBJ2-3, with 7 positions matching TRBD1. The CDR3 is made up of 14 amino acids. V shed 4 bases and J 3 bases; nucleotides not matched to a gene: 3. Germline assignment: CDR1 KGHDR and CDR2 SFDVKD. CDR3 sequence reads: CATSDPTGTDTQYF. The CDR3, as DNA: TGTGCCACCAGTGACCCGACAGGGACAGATACGCAGTATTTT.

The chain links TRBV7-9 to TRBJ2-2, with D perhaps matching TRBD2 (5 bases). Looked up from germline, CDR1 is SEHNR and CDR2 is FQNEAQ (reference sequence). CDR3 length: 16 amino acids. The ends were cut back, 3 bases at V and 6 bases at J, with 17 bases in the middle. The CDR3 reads CASSFFERIIPGELFF. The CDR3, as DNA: TGTGCCAGCAGCTTTTTTGAGCGGATTATACCCGGGGAGCTGTTTTTT.

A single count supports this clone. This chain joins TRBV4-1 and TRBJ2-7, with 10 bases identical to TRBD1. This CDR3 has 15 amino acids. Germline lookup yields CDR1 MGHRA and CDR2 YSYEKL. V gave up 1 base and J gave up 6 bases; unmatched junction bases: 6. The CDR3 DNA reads TGCGCCAGCAGCCAAGGGTGGGACAGGGGTGCCGAGCAGTACTTC. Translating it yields CASSQGWDRGAEQYF.

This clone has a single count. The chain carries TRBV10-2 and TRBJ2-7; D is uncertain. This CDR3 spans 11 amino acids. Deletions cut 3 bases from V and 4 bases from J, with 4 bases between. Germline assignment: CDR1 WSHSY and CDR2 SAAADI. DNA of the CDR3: TGCGCCAGCAGTGAACTATACGAGCAGTACTTC. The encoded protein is CASSELYEQYF.

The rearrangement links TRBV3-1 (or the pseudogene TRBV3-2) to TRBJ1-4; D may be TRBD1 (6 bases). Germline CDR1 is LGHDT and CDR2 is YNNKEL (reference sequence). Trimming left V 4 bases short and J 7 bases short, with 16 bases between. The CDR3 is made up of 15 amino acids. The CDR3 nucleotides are TGTGCCAGCAGCCTATTACAGGGATCGGGTGAAAAACTGTTTTTT. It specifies CASSLLQGSGEKLFF.

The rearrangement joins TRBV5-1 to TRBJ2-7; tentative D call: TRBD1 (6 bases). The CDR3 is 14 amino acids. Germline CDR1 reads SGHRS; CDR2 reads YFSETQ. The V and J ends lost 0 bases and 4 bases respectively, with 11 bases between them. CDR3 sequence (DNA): TGCGCCAGCAGCTTGGGAGGGGGAAGGTACGAGCAGTACTTC. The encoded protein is CASSLGGGRYEQYF.

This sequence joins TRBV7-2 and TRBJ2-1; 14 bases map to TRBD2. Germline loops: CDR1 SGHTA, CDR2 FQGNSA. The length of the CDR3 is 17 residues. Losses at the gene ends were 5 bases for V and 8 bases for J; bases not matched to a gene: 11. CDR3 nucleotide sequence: TGTGCCAGCAGCCCAGGACTAGCGGGGGGACGTGCGGATGAGCAGTTCTTC. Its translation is CASSPGLAGGRADEQFF.

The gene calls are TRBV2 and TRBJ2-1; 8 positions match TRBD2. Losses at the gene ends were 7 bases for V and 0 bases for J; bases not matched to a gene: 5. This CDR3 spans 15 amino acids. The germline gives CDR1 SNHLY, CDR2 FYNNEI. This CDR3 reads CASIKRERSYNEQFF. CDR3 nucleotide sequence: TGTGCCAGCATAAAGCGGGAGCGCTCCTACAATGAGCAGTTCTTC.